What follows are 29 T cell receptor beta chains derived from one specimen sequenced in a study of CD8 T cells in Susac syndrome. When the RNA was reverse transcribed, random hexamers were used with an input of 0.5 to 1 ug. TCRdb ran MiXCR on the immunoSEQ multiplex PCR reads and lists one entry per CDR3 protein. The sample shows 150,000 to 200,000 distinct CDR3 sequences, 85% to 95% of them seen only once. Sequences were obtained from CD4+ T cells from PBMCs. Receptor source: a human donor in good health.

The CDR3 DNA follows: TGTGCCAGCAGCTCCAGGGGGAATGAGCAGTTCTTC. It encodes CASSSRGNEQFF. The chain uses TRBV7-2 and TRBJ2-1, with TRBD1 identical over 7 bases. CDR1 and CDR2 (germline): SGHTA, FQGNSA. The V gene end was trimmed by 4 bases and the J gene end by 7 bases; junction bases not matched to a gene: 1. This CDR3 has 12 amino acids.

This clonotype appeared a single time. V and J are TRBV20-1 and TRBJ1-2; D unresolved. Germline CDR1 is DFQATT and CDR2 is SNEGSKA (reference sequence). The length of the CDR3 is 12 residues. Trimming shortened V by 2 bases and J by 5 bases, and 9 bases separated the two germline ends. The CDR3 here is CSARPRRYGYTF. As DNA, the CDR3 is TGCAGTGCTAGACCTCGACGGTATGGCTACACCTTC.

This chain connects TRBV12-3 or TRBV12-4 to TRBJ1-5, with unresolved D. This CDR3 spans 14 amino acids. Between the trimmed V and J ends, which lost 6 bases and 0 bases, there was a span of 9 bases. This CDR3 is CASRFEGSNQPQHF. DNA for the CDR3: TGTGCCAGCAGATTCGAGGGTAGCAATCAGCCCCAGCATTTT.

This chain connects TRBV25-1 to TRBJ2-7; D is possibly TRBD2 (6 bases). The CDR3 covers 14 residues. Deletions cut 3 bases from V and 4 bases from J, with 13 bases between. Looked up from germline, CDR1 is MGHDK and CDR2 is SYGVNS. CDR3 bases: TGTGCCAGCAGTGAGGGGACTGTGCCGTACGAGCAGTACTTC. Its translation: CASSEGTVPYEQYF.

This rearrangement joins TRBV6-5 to TRBJ1-2; 8 nucleotides match TRBD1. Germline V lookup: CDR1 MNHEY, CDR2 SVGAGI. V lost 6 bases and J lost 7; bases outside the gene matches: 10. This CDR3 is 14 amino acids long. CDR3 in DNA: TGTGCCAGCAGACAGACAGGGGTCCCGTTTGGCTACACCTTC. Its translation is CASRQTGVPFGYTF.

This rearrangement joins TRBV2 to TRBJ1-1; D remains unclear. Trimming cost V 4 bases and J 1 base, with 4 bases left between them. The CDR3 contains 12 residues. The germline V gene has CDR1 SNHLY and CDR2 FYNNEI. The CDR3 DNA is TGTGCCAGCAGTGGTCCGAACACTGAAGCTTTCTTT. It yields the protein CASSGPNTEAFF.

The chain couples TRBV20-1 to TRBJ2-6; perhaps TRBD1 as D (5 bases). V lost 3 bases to trimming and J lost 2 bases, with 8 bases between them. Germline V gene data show CDR1 as DFQATT and CDR2 as SNEGSKA (reference sequence). The CDR3 runs 14 residues. CDR3 loop: CSARGRAGANVLTF. CDR3 DNA: TGCAGTGCTAGGGGCAGGGCTGGGGCCAACGTCCTGACTTTC.

This chain uses TRBV20-1 with TRBJ2-3; D gene uncertain. The V end was cut by 3 bases, the J end by 1 base, with 11 bases between. CDR1 is DFQATT, CDR2 SNEGSKA, per germline (reference sequence). CDR3 length: 14 amino acids. CDR3 DNA: TGCAGTGCTAGGTACCTTGGAGGCACAGATACGCAGTATTTT. The encoded protein is CSARYLGGTDTQYF.

The chain recombines TRBV5-4 with TRBJ2-5; perhaps TRBD2 as D (6 bases). V was clipped by 3 bases and J by 0 bases, with 12 bases between them. Germline assignment: CDR1 SGHNT and CDR2 YYREEE (reference sequence). CDR3 length: 15 residues. The CDR3 nucleotides are TGTGCCAGCAGCTGGAGACTAGACTACCAAGAGACCCAGTACTTC. It specifies CASSWRLDYQETQYF.

The V gene is TRBV24-1, the J gene TRBJ1-5; no firm D call. Per germline, CDR1 KGHDR and CDR2 SFDVKD. The CDR3 loop spans 14 amino acids. The V and J ends lost 4 bases and 5 bases respectively, with 11 bases between them. The CDR3 loop reads CATSDPYTDQPQHF. CDR3 DNA: TGTGCCACCAGTGACCCGTACACCGATCAGCCCCAGCATTTT.

The rearrangement uses TRBV12-3 or TRBV12-4 and TRBJ2-1; D remains unclear. V lost 2 bases and J lost 8, with 10 bases in between. There are 13 residues in the CDR3. The CDR3 loop reads CASSLYRGDEQFF. The CDR3 coding sequence is TGTGCCAGCAGTTTATACCGTGGTGATGAGCAGTTCTTC.

This clonotype was observed once. The chain employs TRBV7-3 and TRBJ2-7; D possibly uses TRBD1 or TRBD2 (5 bases each). The CDR3 is 12 residues long. V lost 6 bases to trimming and J lost 4 bases, with 10 bases between them. Germline V gives CDR1 SGHTA, CDR2 FQGTGA. Here the CDR3 reads CASSNGAYEQYF. The DNA of the CDR3 is TGTGCCAGCAGTAACGGGGCATACGAGCAGTACTTC.

V usage is TRBV11-3 and J usage is TRBJ2-1; 10 bases are shared with TRBD2. From germline, CDR1 is SGHNT and CDR2 YENEEA. The junction had 8 bases not matched to a gene; V was cut back by 1 base and J by 8 bases. This CDR3 contains 16 residues. CDR3 DNA sequence: TGTGCCAGCAGCTTAGGAGGCCTAGCGGGAGTCGATGAGCAGTTCTTC. Residues: CASSLGGLAGVDEQFF.

The sample holds one count of this clonotype. The chain combines TRBV30 with TRBJ1-1, with D possibly matching TRBD1 (5 bases). Trimming left V 5 bases short and J 2 bases short, with 15 bases between. This CDR3 region has 14 residues. Germline loops: CDR1 GTSNPN, CDR2 SVGIG (reference sequence). CDR3 DNA: TGTGCCTGGTCTATTGGGACGCCCAACACTGAAGCTTTCTTT. This codes for CAWSIGTPNTEAFF.

This sequence joins TRBV2 and TRBJ2-4, with 9 bases aligning to TRBD1. Germline V gene sequence: CDR1 SNHLY, CDR2 FYNNEI. Trimming at V came to 4 bases and at J to 0 bases, leaving 7 bases not matched to a gene. This CDR3 has 17 amino acids. CDR3: CASSGDRVNVAKNIQYF. As DNA, the CDR3 is TGTGCCAGCAGTGGGGACAGGGTAAATGTAGCCAAAAACATTCAGTACTTC.

This chain joins TRBV4-3 and TRBJ2-1; 7 bases line up with TRBD2. The CDR3 spans 17 residues. Germline CDR1 LGHNA, CDR2 YSLEER. V was pared by 1 base and J by 7 bases, with 13 bases of the junction left unmatched. The CDR3 spells CASSQGVGGRAANEQFF. CDR3 sequence (DNA): TGCGCCAGCAGCCAAGGCGTCGGAGGGAGGGCCGCAAATGAGCAGTTCTTC.

The V and J genes are TRBV28 and TRBJ2-7; D perhaps matches TRBD2 (5 bases). The CDR3 runs to 13 residues. The V gene lost 6 bases and the J gene lost 7 bases, with 16 bases spanning the gap. The germline V gene encodes CDR1 MDHEN and CDR2 SYDVKM. The CDR3 region is CASRPPLAGEQYF. The CDR3 DNA follows: TGTGCCAGCAGACCCCCCCTAGCTGGAGAGCAGTACTTC. Drawing the rest from reference TRBV28 and TRBJ2-7, the complete variable domain is DVKVTQSSRYLVKRTGEKVFLECVQDMDHENMFWYRQDPGLGLRLIYFSYDVKMKEKGDIPEGYSVSREKKERFSLILESASTNQTSMYLCASRPPLAGEQYFGPGTRLTVT.

J is TRBJ2-7 and V is TRBV30, with 7 bases identical to TRBD2. The CDR3 is made up of 15 amino acids. Germline values: CDR1 GTSNPN, CDR2 SVGIG (reference sequence). Unmatched junction bases numbered 9, after V lost 1 base and J lost 3 bases. The CDR3 DNA reads TGTGCCTGGAGTGGACTGGCGGGAGAGAGCTACGAGCAGTACTTC. Translated, it gives CAWSGLAGESYEQYF. Using reference TRBV30 and TRBJ2-7 for the parts outside the CDR3, the full variable domain is SQTIHQWPATLVQPVGSPLSLECTVEGTSNPNLYWYRQAAGRGLQLLFYSVGIGQISSEVPQNLSASRPQDRQFILSSKKLLLSDSGFYLCAWSGLAGESYEQYFGPGTRLTVT.

The rearrangement links TRBV30 to TRBJ2-2, with 7 bases identical to TRBD2. The CDR3 is 16 amino acids. With 1 base clipped from V and 4 bases from J, the junction kept 9 bases outside the gene matches. Germline CDR1 and CDR2: GTSNPN and SVGIG (reference sequence). This CDR3 reads CAWSDSPAGVTGELFF. CDR3 nucleotides: TGTGCCTGGAGTGACTCCCCTGCGGGAGTCACCGGGGAGCTGTTTTTT.

The chain employs TRBV30 and TRBJ1-5; the D is unclear. CDR3 length: 13 residues. The germline V gene has CDR1 GTSNPN and CDR2 SVGIG (reference sequence). The germline V and J ends were trimmed by 4 bases and 3 bases, with 10 bases remaining between them. CDR3 in DNA: TGTGCCTGGAAGACGCAAGACAATCAGCCCCAGCATTTT. It encodes CAWKTQDNQPQHF. Drawing the rest from reference TRBV30 and TRBJ1-5, the complete variable domain is SQTIHQWPATLVQPVGSPLSLECTVEGTSNPNLYWYRQAAGRGLQLLFYSVGIGQISSEVPQNLSASRPQDRQFILSSKKLLLSDSGFYLCAWKTQDNQPQHFGDGTRLSIL.

This sequence joins TRBV4-3 and TRBJ2-3; D gene unclear. Trimming took off 0 bases at V and 1 base at J, with 8 bases between the two ends. CDR3 size: 15 residues. CDR1 LGHNA and CDR2 YSLEER come from the germline V gene. In DNA form, the CDR3 reads TGCGCCAGCAGCCAAGATAGTGCAGGCACAGATACGCAGTATTTT. Translated, it gives CASSQDSAGTDTQYF.

This sequence joins TRBV18 and TRBJ1-1, with unresolved D. This CDR3 has 13 residues. V dropped 1 base and J dropped 10 bases, with 13 bases sitting between them. Germline CDR1 KGHSH, CDR2 LQKENI. The CDR3 here is CASSPQAGGRAFF. CDR3 nucleotide sequence: TGTGCCAGCTCACCACAGGCTGGAGGGAGAGCTTTCTTT.

The rearrangement joins TRBV20-1 to TRBJ2-5; D may match TRBD1 or TRBD2 (5 bases each). The CDR3 runs to 14 residues. V was pared by 5 bases and J by 1 base, with 14 bases between. Germline CDR1 reads DFQATT; CDR2 reads SNEGSKA (reference sequence). The CDR3 region has the DNA TGCAGTGCTGGTGAGGGGACGTTCCAAGAGACCCAGTACTTC. Translation: CSAGEGTFQETQYF.

This chain uses TRBV25-1 with TRBJ2-7, with 10 positions matching TRBD2. Germline loops: CDR1 MGHDK, CDR2 SYGVNS. CDR3 length equals 14 residues. The ends lost 0 bases at V and 8 bases at J; junction bases unmatched: 4. The CDR3 loop reads CASSEYGTSEKQYF. The CDR3 DNA sequence: TGTGCCAGCAGTGAATACGGGACTAGCGAGAAGCAGTACTTC.

V and J are TRBV20-1 and TRBJ2-7; D may be TRBD1 (6 bases). The V and J ends lost 5 bases and 3 bases respectively, with 8 bases between them. Germline CDR1 reads DFQATT; CDR2 reads SNEGSKA (reference sequence). CDR3 length: 11 residues. CDR3 in DNA: TGCAGTGCTGCAGGGGACTACGAGCAGTACTTC. Amino acid sequence: CSAAGDYEQYF.

DNA for the CDR3: TGTGCCAGCAGTTTGGGGGGGAGGCTGGATACGCAGTATTTT. Translating it yields CASSLGGRLDTQYF. The chain combines TRBV27 with TRBJ2-3; the match to TRBD2 covers 7 bases. CDR3 size: 14 residues. CDR1 MNHEY and CDR2 SMNVEV come from the germline V gene (reference sequence). V was pared by 3 bases and J by 6 bases, with 6 bases of the junction left unmatched.

CDR3 coding DNA: TGCAGCGTCGGACAGGGAAAAGGCGAGCAGTACTTC. Translation: CSVGQGKGEQYF. This chain joins TRBV29-1 and TRBJ2-7, with TRBD1 identical over 8 bases. V lost 6 bases and J lost 6; bases outside the gene matches: 7. This CDR3 region has 12 residues. CDR1 is SQVTM and CDR2 is ANQGSEA in the germline V gene.

The chain recombines TRBV30 with TRBJ1-1, with D uncertain. This CDR3 has 12 amino acids. Looked up from germline, CDR1 is GTSNPN and CDR2 is SVGIG (reference sequence). Trimming took off 2 bases at V and 7 bases at J, with 11 bases between the two ends. This chain's CDR3 is CAWSTTPREAFF. For the CDR3, the DNA is TGTGCCTGGAGTACCACCCCCCGTGAAGCTTTCTTT.

The CDR3 protein is CSARSGTSGYNEQFF. The CDR3 region has the DNA TGCAGTGCTAGGTCAGGGACTAGCGGGTACAATGAGCAGTTCTTC. The chain uses TRBV20-1 and TRBJ2-1; 12 nucleotides match TRBD2. The CDR3 is made up of 15 amino acids. CDR1 DFQATT and CDR2 SNEGSKA come from the germline V gene (reference sequence). The V segment lost 3 bases and the J segment 4 bases; nucleotides outside the gene matches: 4.